This T cell receptor (beta chain) was recovered during a study of regulatory T cells in long-lasting Graves disease. Time point here: newly diagnosed GD, antithyroid drugs for less than 3 months. The authors made the TCR library using RNA they extracted from PBMCs. Graves' disease diagnoses used American Thyroid Association guidelines. The collection involved drawing 8.5 to 9 milliliters of peripheral blood into EDTA tubes. Study observations and caveats: Persistent disease samples used TRBV28, TRBJ1-2 and TRBJ2-5 preferentially.

Per germline, CDR1 MDHEN and CDR2 SYDVKM. The CDR3 is 14 amino acids. With 6 bases clipped from V and 3 bases from J, the junction kept 6 bases outside the gene matches. This clonotype was counted many times. Its specificity is unknown. The TCR beta library used iRepertoire HTBI primers with Arm-PCR amplification of CDR3. TCRdb fed the multiplex PCR reads into MiXCR, producing one record per CDR3 protein. The table includes approximately 300,000 distinct CDR3 sequences, more than 15% detected once. The sample was peripheral blood mononuclear cells (PBMCs), taken at new diagnosis, from a patient treated with antithyroid drugs. The chain links TRBV28 to TRBJ2-3, with TRBD1 matching over 7 bases. The receptor was isolated from a female donor with Graves disease. CDR3 DNA: TGTGCCAGCAGCCAACCGGGACAGACAGATACGCAGTATTTT. Translated, it gives CASSQPGQTDTQYF. Using reference TRBV28 and TRBJ2-3 for the parts outside the CDR3, the full variable domain is DVKVTQSSRYLVKRTGEKVFLECVQDMDHENMFWYRQDPGLGLRLIYFSYDVKMKEKGDIPEGYSVSREKKERFSLILESASTNQTSMYLCASSQPGQTDTQYFGPGTRLTVL.